The sequence of this T cell receptor beta chain was determined in a study of cytomegalovirus exposure and HLA in healthy donors. Study-level background: Roughly 80 million unique TCRs from HLA-typed donors made up an early data release. Findings and limits, study-wide: HLA alleles were associated with 15,000 to 20,000 TCR beta sequences in a later analysis at 0.05 false discovery rate. There were over 150 TCR beta chains listed as cytomegalovirus-associated.

Participants comprised healthy donors of bone marrow. Germline lookup yields CDR1 SGHRS and CDR2 YFSETQ. This CDR3 is 16 amino acids long. Trimming pared 4 bases from V and 4 bases from J, leaving 18 bases between. On this clone: The antigen remains unidentified.

60 Vbeta and 13 Jbeta primers were used in PCR. Clones were read by immunoSEQ multiplex PCR, and TCRdb kept only the in-frame ones, dropping some. The data hold approximately 120,000 clones, with roughly 80% observed a single time. This receptor was obtained from a man aged 45-65 years in good health and CMV-seronegative. Sequencing was performed on PBMCs. This chain connects TRBV5-1 to TRBJ2-1; TRBD2 might be the D (5 bases). In DNA, the CDR3 is TGCGCCAGCAGCGGGATTTCGAGGGAGCTATACAATGAGCAGTTCTTC. As protein: CASSGISRELYNEQFF.